At least ten counts were recorded for the clone carrying this TCR beta chain. What it recognizes is unknown. This CDR3 comprises 13 residues. The germline V and J ends were trimmed by 8 bases and 1 base, with 11 bases remaining between them. Germline lookup yields CDR1 MNHEY and CDR2 SVGEGT. The data stem from a study of T cell repertoires in cytomegalovirus infection. Study summary: Public signatures in TCR beta pointed to CMV infection and matching HLA type.

TCRdb processed the reads anew with MiXCR; each CDR3 protein has one entry. The table includes under 200,000 distinct CDR3 sequences, 9.5% detected once. General study results and limits: Identification of carriers of CMV plus the relevant HLA was performed using cumulative public TCR beta family frequency. CMV-specific HLA-C-restricted TCR beta clonotypes dominated the ex vivo response.

Input material: PBMCs. The source of this sequence is a human donor in good health (CMV status not recorded). Some clones in this sample may be carry-over from other donors' samples. This sequence joins TRBV6-2 or TRBV6-3 and TRBJ1-2; tentative D call: TRBD1 (6 bases). CDR3 bases: TGTGCCAGCGGACCAGGGGTTAACTATGGCTACACCTTC. Amino acids: CASGPGVNYGYTF.